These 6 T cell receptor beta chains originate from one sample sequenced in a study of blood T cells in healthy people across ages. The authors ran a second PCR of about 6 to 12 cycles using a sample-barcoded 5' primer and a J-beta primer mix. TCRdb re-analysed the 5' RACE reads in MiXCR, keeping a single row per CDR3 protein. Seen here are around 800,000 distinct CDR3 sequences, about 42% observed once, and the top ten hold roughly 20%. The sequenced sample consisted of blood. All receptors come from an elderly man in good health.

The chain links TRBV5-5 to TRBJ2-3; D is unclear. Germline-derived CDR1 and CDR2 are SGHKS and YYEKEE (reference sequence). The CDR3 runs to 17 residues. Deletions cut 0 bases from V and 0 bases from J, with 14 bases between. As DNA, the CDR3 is TGTGCCAGCAGCTTGGGCCTCCTTATGGGAAGCACAGATACGCAGTATTTT. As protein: CASSLGLLMGSTDTQYF.

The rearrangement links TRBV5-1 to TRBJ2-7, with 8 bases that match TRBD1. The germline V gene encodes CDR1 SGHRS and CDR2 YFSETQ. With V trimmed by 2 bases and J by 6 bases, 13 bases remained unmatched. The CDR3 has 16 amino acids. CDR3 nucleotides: TGCGCCAGCAGCTTTTTCGGGGACAGGTCTGTGGGCGAGCAGTACTTC. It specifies CASSFFGDRSVGEQYF. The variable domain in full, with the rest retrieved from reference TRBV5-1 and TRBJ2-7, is KAGVTQTPRYLIKTRGQQVTLSCSPISGHRSVSWYQQTPGQGLQFLFEYFSETQRNKGNFPGRFSGRQFSNSRSEMNVSTLELGDSALYLCASSFFGDRSVGEQYFGPGTRLTVT.

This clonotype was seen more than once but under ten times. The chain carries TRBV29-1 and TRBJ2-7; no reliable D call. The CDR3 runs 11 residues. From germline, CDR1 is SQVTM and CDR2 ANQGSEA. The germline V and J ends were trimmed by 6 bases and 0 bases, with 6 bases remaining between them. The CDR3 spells CSVRSSYEQYF. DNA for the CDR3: TGCAGCGTGCGTAGCTCCTACGAGCAGTACTTC.

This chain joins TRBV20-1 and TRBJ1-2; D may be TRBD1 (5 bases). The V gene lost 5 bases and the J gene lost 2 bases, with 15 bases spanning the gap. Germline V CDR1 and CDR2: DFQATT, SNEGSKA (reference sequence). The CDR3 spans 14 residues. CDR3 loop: CSAGEAGNNYGYTF. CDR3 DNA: TGCAGTGCTGGCGAAGCAGGGAACAACTATGGCTACACCTTC.

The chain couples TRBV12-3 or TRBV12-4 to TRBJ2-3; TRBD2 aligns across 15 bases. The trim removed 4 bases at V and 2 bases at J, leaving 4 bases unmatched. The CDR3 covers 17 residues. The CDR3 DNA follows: TGTGCCAGCAGTTCCGGGACTAGCGGGAGGTACACAGATACGCAGTATTTT. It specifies CASSSGTSGRYTDTQYF.

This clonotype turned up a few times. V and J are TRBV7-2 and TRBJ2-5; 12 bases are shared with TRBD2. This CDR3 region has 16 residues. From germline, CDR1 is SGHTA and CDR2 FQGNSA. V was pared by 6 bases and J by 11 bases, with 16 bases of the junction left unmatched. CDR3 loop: CASSPIPGLAGIEQYF. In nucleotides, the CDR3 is TGTGCCAGCAGTCCAATTCCGGGACTAGCGGGTATAGAGCAGTACTTC. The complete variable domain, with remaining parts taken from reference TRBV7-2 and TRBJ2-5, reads GAGVSQSPSNKVTEKGKDVELRCDPISGHTALYWYRQSLGQGLEFLIYFQGNSAPDKSGLPSDRFSAERTGGSVSTLTIQRTQQEDSAVYLCASSPIPGLAGIEQYFGPGTRLLVL.